Listed below are T cell receptor beta chains from one sample, sequenced in a study of blood T cells in healthy people across ages. Each CDR3 protein gets one entry after TCRdb re-called the 5' RACE reads with MiXCR. The top ten hold roughly 14% of the sample, which has about 670,000 distinct CDR3 sequences, 52% seen once. Sequenced input: blood. These TCRs come from a woman older than 75 in good health. Each CDR3 is given with its conserved first and last residue. The D gene is left open where the match is weak. The listing skips clone size in some rows; elsewhere it reads once, few, many or a size class.

CDR3 length,D gene,clone size,J gene,V gene,CDR3 protein,CDR3 DNA
15,TRBD2,many,TRBJ2-1,TRBV30,CAWSGTSGRRNEQFF,TGTGCCTGGAGTGGGACTAGCGGGAGGCGGAATGAGCAGTTCTTC
15,.,many,TRBJ2-6,TRBV7-2,CASPPEPSGANVLTF,TGTGCCAGCCCTCCAGAACCCTCTGGGGCCAACGTCCTGACTTTC
18,TRBD2,.,TRBJ2-1,TRBV7-2,CASSLRPVLAGLAREQFF,TGTGCCAGCAGCCTTCGCCCCGTTCTAGCGGGACTCGCAAGGGAGCAGTTCTTC
15,.,many,TRBJ2-1,TRBV21-1,CASPEEGCSYNEQFF,TGTGCCAGCCCCGAGGAAGGATGCTCCTACAATGAGCAGTTCTTC
14,.,many,TRBJ2-7,TRBV20-1,CSARDRLAPYEQYF,TGCAGTGCTAGAGATAGGCTAGCGCCTTACGAGCAGTACTTC
10,.,many,TRBJ2-1,TRBV5-1,CASLGTPQFF,TGCGCCAGCCTAGGGACTCCTCAGTTCTTC
16,TRBD2,.,TRBJ2-5,TRBV28,CASSQLLAGVGETQYF,TGTGCCAGCAGTCAGCTACTAGCGGGGGTGGGAGAGACCCAGTACTTC
14,.,.,TRBJ2-7,TRBV6-6,CANSPVRAFYEQYF,TGTGCCAACAGCCCCGTCAGGGCTTTCTACGAGCAGTACTTC
12,.,many,TRBJ2-3,TRBV6-6,CASGGSSNTQYF,TGTGCCAGCGGAGGCTCCTCTAATACGCAGTATTTT
12,.,many,TRBJ2-1,TRBV29-1,CCVAVLYNEQFF,TGCTGCGTTGCGGTACTGTACAATGAGCAGTTCTTC
13,TRBD2,many,TRBJ2-7,TRBV5-1,CASRLAGDYEQYF,TGCGCCAGCAGACTAGCGGGAGACTACGAGCAGTACTTC
15,.,.,TRBJ2-1,TRBV7-2,CASSPAPGTLNEQFF,TGTGCCAGCAGCCCAGCCCCCGGGACACTCAATGAGCAGTTCTTC
15,TRBD2,many,TRBJ2-1,TRBV6-5,CASRDSGNSYNEQFF,TGTGCCAGCAGAGATAGCGGGAATTCCTACAATGAGCAGTTCTTC
16,.,.,TRBJ2-3,TRBV9,CASSVGGVISTDTQYF,TGTGCCAGCAGCGTTGGCGGAGTTATTAGCACAGATACGCAGTATTTT
15,.,few,TRBJ2-3,TRBV7-2,CASSARPGSTDTQYF,TGTGCCAGCAGCGCCCGGCCTGGCAGCACAGATACGCAGTATTTT
14,TRBD1,.,TRBJ1-6,TRBV10-3,CAISSGTGGSPLHF,TGTGCCATCAGCTCCGGGACAGGTGGTTCACCCCTCCACTTT
15,.,many,TRBJ1-5,TRBV7-2,CASSLLGKVDQPQHF,TGTGCCAGCAGCCTCCTCGGGAAGGTGGATCAGCCCCAGCATTTT